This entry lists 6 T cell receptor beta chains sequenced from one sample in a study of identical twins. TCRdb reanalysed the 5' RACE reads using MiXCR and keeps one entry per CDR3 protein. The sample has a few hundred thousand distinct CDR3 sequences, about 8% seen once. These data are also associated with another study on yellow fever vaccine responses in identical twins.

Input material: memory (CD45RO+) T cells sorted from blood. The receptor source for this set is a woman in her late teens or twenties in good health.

Here the CDR3 reads CASSLGRFSYNSPLHF. The CDR3 bases are TGTGCCAGCAGCCTCGGCAGGTTCTCCTATAATTCACCCCTCCACTTT. V gene TRBV5-5 combines with J gene TRBJ1-6; D not resolved. The CDR3 loop spans 16 amino acids. The germline V gene encodes CDR1 SGHKS and CDR2 YYEKEE (reference sequence). The V and J ends lost 4 bases and 0 bases respectively, with 11 bases between them.

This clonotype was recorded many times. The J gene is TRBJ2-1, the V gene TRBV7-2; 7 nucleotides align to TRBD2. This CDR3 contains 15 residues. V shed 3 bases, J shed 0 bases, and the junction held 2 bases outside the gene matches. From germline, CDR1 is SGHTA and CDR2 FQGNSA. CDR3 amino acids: CASSFGGSSYNEQFF. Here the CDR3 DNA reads TGTGCCAGCAGCTTCGGCGGGAGCTCCTACAATGAGCAGTTCTTC.

The CDR3 nucleotides are TGCAGTGCGGGGGGCGTACTCGGGTATGGCTACACCTTC. As protein: CSAGGVLGYGYTF. The rearrangement uses TRBV20-1 and TRBJ1-2; the D gene is possibly TRBD1 (6 bases). This CDR3 is 13 amino acids long. Germline lookup yields CDR1 DFQATT and CDR2 SNEGSKA (reference sequence). V lost 6 bases and J 5 bases, leaving 16 bases between the germline ends.

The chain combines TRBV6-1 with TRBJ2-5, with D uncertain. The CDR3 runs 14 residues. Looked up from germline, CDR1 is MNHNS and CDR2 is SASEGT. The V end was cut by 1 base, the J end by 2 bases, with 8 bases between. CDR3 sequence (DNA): TGTGCCAGCAGTGAAGGGGTGGGGCAAGAGACCCAGTACTTC. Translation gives CASSEGVGQETQYF.

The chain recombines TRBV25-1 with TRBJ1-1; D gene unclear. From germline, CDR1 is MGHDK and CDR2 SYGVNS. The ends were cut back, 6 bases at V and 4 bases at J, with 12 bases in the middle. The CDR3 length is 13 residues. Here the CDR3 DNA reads TGTGCCAGCAGCATGACAATCGGCACTGAAGCTTTCTTT. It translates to CASSMTIGTEAFF.

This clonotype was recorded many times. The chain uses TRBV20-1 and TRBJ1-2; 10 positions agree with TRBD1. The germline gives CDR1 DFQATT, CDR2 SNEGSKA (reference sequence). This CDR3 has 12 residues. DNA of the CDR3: TGCAGCGGAAGACAGGGGGCATTAGGCTACACCTTC. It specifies CSGRQGALGYTF.